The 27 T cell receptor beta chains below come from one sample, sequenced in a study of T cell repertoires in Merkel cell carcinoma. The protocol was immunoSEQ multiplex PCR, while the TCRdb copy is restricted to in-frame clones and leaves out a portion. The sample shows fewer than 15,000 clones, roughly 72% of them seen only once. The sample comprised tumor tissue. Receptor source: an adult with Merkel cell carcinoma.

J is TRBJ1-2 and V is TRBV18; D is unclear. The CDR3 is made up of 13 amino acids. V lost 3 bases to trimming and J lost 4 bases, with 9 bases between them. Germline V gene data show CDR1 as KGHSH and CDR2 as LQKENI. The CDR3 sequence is CASSPGKSYGYTF. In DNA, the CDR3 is TGTGCCAGCTCACCCGGGAAAAGCTATGGCTACACCTTC. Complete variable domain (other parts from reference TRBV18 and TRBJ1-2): NAGVMQNPRHLVRRRGQEARLRCSPMKGHSHVYWYRQLPEEGLKFMVYLQKENIIDESGMPKERFSAEFPKEGPSILRIQQVVRGDSAAYFCASSPGKSYGYTFGSGTRLTVV.

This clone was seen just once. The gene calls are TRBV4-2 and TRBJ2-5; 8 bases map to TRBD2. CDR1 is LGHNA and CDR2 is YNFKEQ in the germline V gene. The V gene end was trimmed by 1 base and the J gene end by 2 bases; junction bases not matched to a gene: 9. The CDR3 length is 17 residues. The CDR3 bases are TGTGCCAGCAGCCAAGTCGCCAGCGGGAGTTATCAAGAGACCCAGTACTTC. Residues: CASSQVASGSYQETQYF.

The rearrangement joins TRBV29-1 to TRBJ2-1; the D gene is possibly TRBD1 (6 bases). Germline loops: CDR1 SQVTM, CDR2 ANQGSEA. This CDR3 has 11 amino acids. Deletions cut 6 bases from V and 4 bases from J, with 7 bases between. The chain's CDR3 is CSVDSYNEQFF. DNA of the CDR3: TGCAGCGTGGACAGTTACAATGAGCAGTTCTTC.

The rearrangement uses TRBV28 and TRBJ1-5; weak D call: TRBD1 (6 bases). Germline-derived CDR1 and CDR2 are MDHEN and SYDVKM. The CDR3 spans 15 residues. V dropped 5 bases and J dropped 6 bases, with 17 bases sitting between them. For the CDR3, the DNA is TGTGCCAGCAGTCCGACCGGGACAACGGGTCAGCCCCAGCATTTT. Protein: CASSPTGTTGQPQHF.

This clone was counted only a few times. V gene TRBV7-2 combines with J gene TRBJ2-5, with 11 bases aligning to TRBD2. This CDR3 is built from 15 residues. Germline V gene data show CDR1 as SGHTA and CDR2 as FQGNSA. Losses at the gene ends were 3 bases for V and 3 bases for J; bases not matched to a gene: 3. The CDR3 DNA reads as TGTGCCAGCAGCTTGCCGGGACTAGCGGAAGAGACCCAGTACTTC. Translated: CASSLPGLAEETQYF.

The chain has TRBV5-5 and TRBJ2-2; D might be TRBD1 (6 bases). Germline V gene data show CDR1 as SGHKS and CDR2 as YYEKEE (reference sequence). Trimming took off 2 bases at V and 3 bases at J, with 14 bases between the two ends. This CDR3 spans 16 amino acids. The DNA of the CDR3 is TGTGCCAGCAGCTTTAAGGAAGGGGGATACACCGGGGAGCTGTTTTTT. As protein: CASSFKEGGYTGELFF.

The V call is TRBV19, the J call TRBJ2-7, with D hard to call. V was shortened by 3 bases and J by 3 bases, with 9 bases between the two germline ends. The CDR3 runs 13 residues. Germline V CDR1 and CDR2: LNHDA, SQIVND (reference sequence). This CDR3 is CASSIEPRYEQYF. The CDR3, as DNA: TGTGCCAGTAGTATCGAACCCCGCTACGAGCAGTACTTC.

CDR3 loop: CASSLRRFNTGELFF. CDR3 DNA sequence: TGTGCCAGCAGTTTACGGCGCTTCAACACCGGGGAGCTGTTTTTT. The rearrangement joins TRBV28 to TRBJ2-2, with D unresolved. The germline gives CDR1 MDHEN, CDR2 SYDVKM. The CDR3 is 15 amino acids. With 2 bases removed from V and 2 bases from J, the gap between germline ends came to 9 bases.

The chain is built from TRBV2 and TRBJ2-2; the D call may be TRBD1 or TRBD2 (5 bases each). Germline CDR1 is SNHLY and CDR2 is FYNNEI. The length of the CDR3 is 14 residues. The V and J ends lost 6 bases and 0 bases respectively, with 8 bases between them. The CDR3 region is CASRGTANTGELFF. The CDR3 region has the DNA TGTGCCAGCAGGGGGACGGCGAACACCGGGGAGCTGTTTTTT.

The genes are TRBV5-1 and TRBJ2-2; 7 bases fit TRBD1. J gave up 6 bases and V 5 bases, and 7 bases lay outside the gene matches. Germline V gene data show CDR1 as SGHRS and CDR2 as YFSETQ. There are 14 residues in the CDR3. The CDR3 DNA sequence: TGCGCCAGCAGACAGACAGGGTTGGCCGGGGAGCTGTTTTTT. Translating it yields CASRQTGLAGELFF.

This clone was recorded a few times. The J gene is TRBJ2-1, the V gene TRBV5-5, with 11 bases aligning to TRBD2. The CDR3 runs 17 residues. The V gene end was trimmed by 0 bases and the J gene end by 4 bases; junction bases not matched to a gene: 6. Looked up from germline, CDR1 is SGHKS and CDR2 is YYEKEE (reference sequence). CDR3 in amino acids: CASSLGPSGGSYNEQFF. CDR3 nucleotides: TGTGCCAGCAGCTTGGGGCCTAGCGGGGGGTCATACAATGAGCAGTTCTTC.

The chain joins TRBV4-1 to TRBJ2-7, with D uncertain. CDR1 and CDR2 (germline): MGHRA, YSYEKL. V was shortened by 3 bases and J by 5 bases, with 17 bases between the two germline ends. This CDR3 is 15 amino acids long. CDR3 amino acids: CASSQADGLGHEQYF. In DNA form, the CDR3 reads TGCGCCAGCAGCCAGGCGGACGGGCTCGGACACGAGCAGTACTTC.

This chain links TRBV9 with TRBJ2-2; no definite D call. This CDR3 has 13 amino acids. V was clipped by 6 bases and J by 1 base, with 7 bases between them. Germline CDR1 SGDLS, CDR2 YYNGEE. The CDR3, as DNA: TGTGCCAGCATGGAAGGGAACACCGGGGAGCTGTTTTTT. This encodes CASMEGNTGELFF.

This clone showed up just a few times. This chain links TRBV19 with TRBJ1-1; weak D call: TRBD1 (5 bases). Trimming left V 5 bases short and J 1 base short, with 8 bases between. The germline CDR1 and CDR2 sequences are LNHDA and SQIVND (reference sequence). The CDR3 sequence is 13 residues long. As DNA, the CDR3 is TGTGCCAGTAGTTTACAGGAGAACACTGAAGCTTTCTTT. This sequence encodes CASSLQENTEAFF.

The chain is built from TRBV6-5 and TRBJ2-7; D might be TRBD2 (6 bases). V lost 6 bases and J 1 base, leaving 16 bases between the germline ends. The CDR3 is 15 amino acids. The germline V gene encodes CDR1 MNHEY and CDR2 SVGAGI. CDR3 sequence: CASSGSGRTSYEQYF. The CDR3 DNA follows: TGTGCCAGCAGCGGAAGCGGGCGAACTTCCTACGAGCAGTACTTC.

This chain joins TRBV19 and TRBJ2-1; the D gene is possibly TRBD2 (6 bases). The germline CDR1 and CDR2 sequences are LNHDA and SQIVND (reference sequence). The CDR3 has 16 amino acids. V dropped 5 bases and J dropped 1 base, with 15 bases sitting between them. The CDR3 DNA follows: TGTGCCAGTAGTGTTAAGTTGGGGGGATCCTACAATGAGCAGTTCTTC. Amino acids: CASSVKLGGSYNEQFF.

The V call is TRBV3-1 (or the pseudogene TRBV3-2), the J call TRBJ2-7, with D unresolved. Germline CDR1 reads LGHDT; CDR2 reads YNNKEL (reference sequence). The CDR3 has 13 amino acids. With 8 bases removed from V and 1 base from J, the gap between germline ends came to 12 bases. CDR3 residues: CASSDRVSYEQYF. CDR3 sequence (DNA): TGTGCCAGCTCCGATCGGGTATCCTACGAGCAGTACTTC.

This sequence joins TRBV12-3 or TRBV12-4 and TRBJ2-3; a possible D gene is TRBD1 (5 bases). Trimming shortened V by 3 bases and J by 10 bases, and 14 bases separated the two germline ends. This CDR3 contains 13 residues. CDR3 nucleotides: TGTGCCAGCAGTTTTCAGGGTCAGGGCGCGCAGTATTTT. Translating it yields CASSFQGQGAQYF.

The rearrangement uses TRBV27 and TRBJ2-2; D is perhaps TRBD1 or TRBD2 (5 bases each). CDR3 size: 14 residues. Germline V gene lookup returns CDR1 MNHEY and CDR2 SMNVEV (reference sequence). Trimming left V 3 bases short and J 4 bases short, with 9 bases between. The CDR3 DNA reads TGTGCCAGCAGTTTCGGGGCTACCACCGGGGAGCTGTTTTTT. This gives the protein CASSFGATTGELFF.

CDR3 residues: CASRSLLGRQYF. In nucleotides, the CDR3 is TGTGCCAGCAGATCTCTACTGGGACGCCAGTACTTC. The J gene is TRBJ2-5, the V gene TRBV28; perhaps D is TRBD1 or TRBD2 (5 bases each). The V end was cut by 6 bases, the J end by 10 bases, with 15 bases between. The CDR3 consists of 12 residues. Per germline, CDR1 MDHEN and CDR2 SYDVKM.

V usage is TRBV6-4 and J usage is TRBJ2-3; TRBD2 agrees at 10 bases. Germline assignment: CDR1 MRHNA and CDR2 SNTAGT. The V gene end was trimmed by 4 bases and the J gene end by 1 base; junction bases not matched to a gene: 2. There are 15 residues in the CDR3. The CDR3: CASSVLAGGTDTQYF. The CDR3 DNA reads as TGTGCCAGCAGTGTGCTAGCGGGGGGCACAGATACGCAGTATTTT.

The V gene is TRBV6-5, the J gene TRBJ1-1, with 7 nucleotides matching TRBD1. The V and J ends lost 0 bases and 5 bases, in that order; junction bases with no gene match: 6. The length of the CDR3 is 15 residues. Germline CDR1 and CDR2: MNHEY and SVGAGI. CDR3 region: CASSYSTGMRTEAFF. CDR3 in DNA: TGTGCCAGCAGTTACTCGACAGGGATGAGGACTGAAGCTTTCTTT.

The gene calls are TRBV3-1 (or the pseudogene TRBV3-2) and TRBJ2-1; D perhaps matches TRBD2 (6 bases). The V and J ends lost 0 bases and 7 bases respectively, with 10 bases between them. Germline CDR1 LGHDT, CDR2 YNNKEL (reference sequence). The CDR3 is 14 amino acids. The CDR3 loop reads CASSQDLEGNEQFF. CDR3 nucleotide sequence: TGTGCCAGCAGCCAAGATTTGGAGGGAAATGAGCAGTTCTTC.

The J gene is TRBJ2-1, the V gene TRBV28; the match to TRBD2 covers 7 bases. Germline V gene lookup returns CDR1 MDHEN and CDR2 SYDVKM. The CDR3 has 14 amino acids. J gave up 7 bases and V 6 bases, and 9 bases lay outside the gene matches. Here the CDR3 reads CASRWERERNEQFF. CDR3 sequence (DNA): TGTGCCAGCAGATGGGAGCGGGAAAGAAATGAGCAGTTCTTC.

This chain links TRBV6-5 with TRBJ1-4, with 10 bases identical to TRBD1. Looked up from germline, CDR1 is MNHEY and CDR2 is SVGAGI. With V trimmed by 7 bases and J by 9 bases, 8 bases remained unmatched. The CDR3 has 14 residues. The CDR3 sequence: CASTSGQGLKKLFF. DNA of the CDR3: TGTGCCAGCACCTCGGGACAGGGGTTAAAAAAACTGTTTTTT.

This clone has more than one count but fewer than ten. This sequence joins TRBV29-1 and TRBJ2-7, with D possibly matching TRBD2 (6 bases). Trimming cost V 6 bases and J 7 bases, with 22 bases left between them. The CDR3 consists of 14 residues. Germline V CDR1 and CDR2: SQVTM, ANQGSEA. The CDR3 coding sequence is TGCAGCGTCACCCCCGCGGGAAATTTGAAGGAGCAGTACTTC. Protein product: CSVTPAGNLKEQYF.

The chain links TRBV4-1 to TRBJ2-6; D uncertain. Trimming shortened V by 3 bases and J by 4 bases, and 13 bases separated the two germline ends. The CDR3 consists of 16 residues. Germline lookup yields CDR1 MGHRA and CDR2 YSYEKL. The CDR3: CASSQVGSPGANVLTF. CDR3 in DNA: TGCGCCAGCAGCCAGGTGGGCTCACCGGGGGCCAACGTCCTGACTTTC.